This is a list of T cell receptor beta chains from one sample in a study of shared clonotypes between healthy human individuals. TCRdb's table, derived via immunoSEQ multiplex PCR, lists solely in-frame clones and lacks some. The sample lists more than 1 million clones; 75% to 85% were seen once. Material for sequencing was memory CD4+ T cells from PBMCs. The receptors originated from a man between 18 and 29 years old in good health. Some clones in this sample may be carry-over from other donors' samples. The CDR3 runs from the conserved cysteine through the conserved F or W. Each record gives: CDR3 DNA, CDR3 protein, V gene, clone size, D gene, J gene. The D gene is left open where the match is weak. A clone size is listed for some rows: how often the clone was seen (once, few, many), or a class if it is expanded.

TGTGCCAGCAGGGTAGGGGTCTACAATGAGCAGTTCTTC | CASRVGVYNEQFF | TRBV6-5 | NA | NA | TRBJ2-1
TGTGCCAGCAGCGTAGACGGGGTGACAGATACGCAGTATTTT | CASSVDGVTDTQYF | TRBV7-3 | NA | NA | TRBJ2-3
TGCGCCAGCAGCCAAGAACAGGTATTTCGGGATGAAAAACTGTTTTTT | CASSQEQVFRDEKLFF | TRBV4-1 | NA | NA | TRBJ1-4
TGTGCCAGCAGCGTAGGACAGGGAAGGTACAATGAGCAGTTCTTC | CASSVGQGRYNEQFF | TRBV9 | few | TRBD1 | TRBJ2-1
TGTGCCAGCAGCTCTAACGGAGAGTACAATGAGCAGTTCTTC | CASSSNGEYNEQFF | TRBV7-9 | NA | NA | TRBJ2-1
TGCGCCAGCAGCTTGGCCTGGGGACAGGGGTCAAATACGCAGTATTTT | CASSLAWGQGSNTQYF | TRBV5-1 | NA | TRBD1 | TRBJ2-3
TGTGCCAGCAGGGGGGGGCGGGACTCCCCCCGGGAGGAGCAGTTCTTC | CASRGGRDSPREEQFF | TRBV11-2 | once | NA | TRBJ2-1
TGTGCCAGCAGCTTAGGGAGCGGGAGCACCGGGGAGCTGTTTTTT | CASSLGSGSTGELFF | TRBV7-9 | NA | TRBD2 | TRBJ2-2
TGTGCCAGCAGCCCGCTCGGAGCGCGAGCCTACAATGAGCAGTTCTTC | CASSPLGARAYNEQFF | TRBV7-2 | NA | NA | TRBJ2-1
TGCAGCGTTGGCCTAGCGGGAGGACAGACCCAGTACTTC | CSVGLAGGQTQYF | TRBV29-1 | few | TRBD2 | TRBJ2-5
TGTGCCAGCAGCCCCCGCGGTAGCGGAACTTACGAGCAGTACTTC | CASSPRGSGTYEQYF | TRBV7-8 | NA | NA | TRBJ2-7
TGCGCCAGCAGCCACCGACAGGGAACCGGGGAGCTGTTTTTT | CASSHRQGTGELFF | TRBV4-1 | once | TRBD1 | TRBJ2-2
TGTGCCACCAGCAGGGGAGGCTCCGGAAACACCATATATTTT | CATSRGGSGNTIYF | TRBV15 | NA | NA | TRBJ1-3
TGTGCCAGCAGTTACCGCTTGGGGAGGAACGAGCAGTACTTC | CASSYRLGRNEQYF | TRBV6-5 | NA | NA | TRBJ2-7
TGTGCCAGCACTCCCCCCGGCGGGAGGGCCGGTGAGCAGTACTTC | CASTPPGGRAGEQYF | TRBV28 | NA | TRBD2 | TRBJ2-7
TGTGCCAGCAGTGTGGGATACGAGCAGTACTTC | CASSVGYEQYF | TRBV27 | NA | NA | TRBJ2-7